A single sample is the source of the 18 T cell receptor beta chains below, sequenced in a study of graft-versus-host responses after intestinal transplantation. The antigens these receptors bind are not known. Generated by immunoSEQ multiplex PCR, the TCRdb table keeps only in-frame clones and is missing some. The sample gives around 130,000 clones, just over 90% of which show up once; around 0.16% is in the top ten. Material: unstimulated CD4+ T cells sorted from spleen or lymph node cells, obtained before intestinal transplant. The receptors derive from a human donor who received an intestinal transplant.

This sequence joins TRBV2 and TRBJ2-7, with D possibly called TRBD1 or TRBD2 (7 bases each). CDR3 length: 17 residues. Germline loops: CDR1 SNHLY, CDR2 FYNNEI. Trimming took 6 bases from V and 4 from J, leaving 25 bases between them. CDR3 residues: CASRYSRGGGGIYEQYF. The CDR3 region has the DNA TGTGCCAGCAGATACTCTCGAGGGGGCGGGGGTATATACGAGCAGTACTTC.

This chain links TRBV5-1 with TRBJ1-4; maybe TRBD1 (6 bases). This CDR3 is 15 amino acids long. Germline CDR1 and CDR2: SGHRS and YFSETQ. The ends were cut back, 4 bases at V and 5 bases at J, with 15 bases in the middle. CDR3 in amino acids: CASSGGEGTNEKLFF. CDR3 DNA sequence: TGCGCCAGCAGCGGCGGTGAGGGGACAAATGAAAAACTGTTTTTT.

This clone was counted once. In DNA form, the CDR3 reads TGTGCCAGCAGTGAAGTCGGGGGCAATTCACCCCTCCACTTT. As protein: CASSEVGGNSPLHF. The chain is built from TRBV6-1 and TRBJ1-6; a possible D gene is TRBD1 (6 bases). Germline CDR1 and CDR2: MNHNS and SASEGT. The CDR3 covers 14 residues. V was trimmed by 1 base and J by 7 bases, leaving 8 bases between them.

The chain links TRBV6-6 to TRBJ1-2, with a possible D match to TRBD1 (5 bases). The germline V gene has CDR1 MNHNY and CDR2 SVGAGI (reference sequence). This CDR3 is 15 amino acids long. The V end was cut by 5 bases, the J end by 8 bases, with 21 bases between. The CDR3, as DNA: TGTGCCAGCAGTCCACAGGAGGCGGCGTTTGGGGGCTACACCTTC. Protein product: CASSPQEAAFGGYTF.

The chain carries TRBV20-1 and TRBJ2-1; the match to TRBD1 covers 7 bases. Trimming at V came to 5 bases and at J to 14 bases, leaving 9 bases not matched to a gene. Germline V gene lookup returns CDR1 DFQATT and CDR2 SNEGSKA (reference sequence). There are 11 residues in the CDR3. CDR3 loop: CSAAAGTAKFF. CDR3 sequence (DNA): TGCAGTGCTGCGGCCGGGACAGCCAAGTTCTTC.

Comments on this clone: A read error may account for a junction end that differs from germline. The chain has TRBV6-1 and TRBJ2-1; tentative D call: TRBD2 (7 bases). The CDR3 is 14 residues long. The germline gives CDR1 MNHNS, CDR2 SASEGT. The CDR3 DNA follows: TGTGCCAGCACTGAACAGGGAGGGTACAATGAGCAGTTCTTC. Residues: CASTEQGGYNEQFF.

This rearrangement joins TRBV5-8 to TRBJ2-4, with 8 bases aligning to TRBD1. The ends lost 3 bases at V and 5 bases at J; junction bases unmatched: 4. Germline V lookup: CDR1 SGHTS, CDR2 YDEGEE. The CDR3 loop spans 14 amino acids. CDR3 bases: TGTGCCAGCAGCTCCAGGGGGCGCGAAAACATTCAGTACTTC. Translation: CASSSRGRENIQYF.

The chain uses TRBV25-1 and TRBJ1-2, with D possibly matching TRBD1 (5 bases). The CDR3 extends over 13 amino acids. Germline V gene sequence: CDR1 MGHDK, CDR2 SYGVNS. Between the trimmed V and J ends, which lost 1 base and 8 bases, there was a span of 11 bases. The CDR3 nucleotides are TGTGCCAGCAGTGAATTAGAGGGGCGAGGCTACACCTTC. Amino acids: CASSELEGRGYTF.

This clone appeared once. This CDR3 reads CASSRIGETLYEQYF. The CDR3 DNA is TGTGCCAGCAGCCGGATCGGGGAAACCCTCTACGAGCAGTACTTC. This rearrangement joins TRBV7-6 to TRBJ2-7; possible D gene TRBD2, 5 bases. V lost 5 bases and J 3 bases, leaving 17 bases between the germline ends. The CDR3 has 15 amino acids. The germline gives CDR1 SGHVS, CDR2 FNYEAQ. The full variable domain, with the rest looked up from reference TRBV7-6 and TRBJ2-7, is GAGVSQSPRYKVTKRGQDVALRCDPISGHVSLYWYRQALGQGPEFLTYFNYEAQQDKSGLPNDRFSAERPEGSISTLTIQRTEQRDSAMYRCASSRIGETLYEQYFGPGTRLTVT.

This chain uses TRBV2 with TRBJ1-5; 7 bases are a match to TRBD1. Germline V gives CDR1 SNHLY, CDR2 FYNNEI. V was clipped by 7 bases and J by 1 base; unmatched bases: 7. There are 15 residues in the CDR3. CDR3: CASTVDRESNQPQHF. CDR3 DNA sequence: TGTGCCAGCACCGTTGACAGGGAGAGCAATCAGCCCCAGCATTTT.

The rearrangement joins TRBV10-3 to TRBJ1-5; possible D gene TRBD1, 6 bases. The CDR3 has 15 residues. Germline V gene lookup returns CDR1 ENHRY and CDR2 SYGVKD. Trimming removed 2 bases at V and 7 bases at J, with 15 bases between. The CDR3 region is CAISEGVGGGQPQHF. The CDR3 nucleotides are TGTGCCATCAGTGAGGGCGTGGGGGGCGGACAGCCCCAGCATTTT.

V gene TRBV15 combines with J gene TRBJ1-3; the D is unclear. The V and J ends lost 8 bases and 1 base respectively, with 12 bases between them. CDR3 length: 14 residues. The germline gives CDR1 LNHNV, CDR2 YYDKDF (reference sequence). Written as DNA, the CDR3 is TGTGCCACCGGGGATTGGATTTCTGGAAACACCATATATTTT. This gives the protein CATGDWISGNTIYF. Filled out from reference TRBV15 and TRBJ1-3, the complete variable domain reads DAMVIQNPRYQVTQFGKPVTLSCSQTLNHNVMYWYQQKSSQAPKLLFHYYDKDFNNEADTPDNFQSRRPNTSFCFLDIRSPGLGDTAMYLCATGDWISGNTIYFGEGSWLTVV.

The chain recombines TRBV5-4 with TRBJ2-5, with TRBD1 matching 8 bases. Losses at the gene ends were 9 bases for V and 7 bases for J; bases not matched to a gene: 11. The CDR3 is 13 residues long. Germline assignment: CDR1 SGHNT and CDR2 YYREEE (reference sequence). This CDR3 reads CATNRQGQVTQYF. The CDR3 DNA is TGTGCCACCAACCGACAGGGGCAGGTGACCCAGTACTTC. The full variable domain, rest sourced from reference TRBV5-4 and TRBJ2-5, is ETGVTQSPTHLIKTRGQQVTLRCSSQSGHNTVSWYQQALGQGPQFIFQYYREEENGRGNFPPRFSGLQFPNYSSELNVNALELDDSALYLCATNRQGQVTQYFGPGTRLLVL.

The V and J genes are TRBV5-1 and TRBJ2-7; 7 bases agree with TRBD2. V lost 3 bases to trimming and J lost 2 bases; unmatched junction nucleotides: 8. The CDR3 consists of 15 residues. CDR1 and CDR2 from the germline V gene are SGHRS and YFSETQ. As DNA, the CDR3 is TGCGCCAGCAGCTCGAGCGGGCGGGGGACCTACGAGCAGTACTTC. Encoded protein: CASSSSGRGTYEQYF. Full variable domain (missing parts from reference TRBV5-1 and TRBJ2-7): KAGVTQTPRYLIKTRGQQVTLSCSPISGHRSVSWYQQTPGQGLQFLFEYFSETQRNKGNFPGRFSGRQFSNSRSEMNVSTLELGDSALYLCASSSSGRGTYEQYFGPGTRLTVT.

This clone was detected only once. The rearrangement links TRBV7-9 to TRBJ1-2; D possibly corresponds to TRBD1 (6 bases). Germline V CDR1 and CDR2: SEHNR, FQNEAQ (reference sequence). V was clipped by 5 bases and J by 1 base, with 17 bases between them. CDR3 length: 16 amino acids. This chain's CDR3 is CASSTQRGTGNYGYTF. The CDR3, as DNA: TGTGCCAGCAGCACTCAAAGGGGGACTGGTAACTATGGCTACACCTTC.

This chain connects TRBV7-2 to TRBJ1-6; D gene ambiguous. The CDR3 loop spans 15 amino acids. The germline CDR1 and CDR2 sequences are SGHTA and FQGNSA. Trimming removed 1 base from V and 14 bases from J, with 18 bases in between. The CDR3 here is CASSLDGRIVRALHF. CDR3 bases: TGTGCCAGCAGCTTAGATGGCAGGATCGTAAGGGCCCTCCACTTT.

The V gene is TRBV4-2, the J gene TRBJ1-1; D is uncertain. CDR3 length: 18 residues. V shed 0 bases and J shed 1 base, with 18 bases lying between them. Germline V gene data show CDR1 as LGHNA and CDR2 as YNFKEQ. CDR3 coding DNA: TGTGCCAGCAGCCAAGAACCCCCCTTAGGGAGGGCGAACACTGAAGCTTTCTTT. Translating gives CASSQEPPLGRANTEAFF.

The CDR3 bases are TGTGCCAGCTCACCAGGAGTGTCGGTGGCCAAAAACATTCAGTACTTC. This translates into CASSPGVSVAKNIQYF. The rearrangement uses TRBV18 and TRBJ2-4; D is unresolved. The CDR3 spans 16 residues. V was trimmed by 2 bases and J by 1 base, leaving 12 bases between them. The germline V gene encodes CDR1 KGHSH and CDR2 LQKENI.